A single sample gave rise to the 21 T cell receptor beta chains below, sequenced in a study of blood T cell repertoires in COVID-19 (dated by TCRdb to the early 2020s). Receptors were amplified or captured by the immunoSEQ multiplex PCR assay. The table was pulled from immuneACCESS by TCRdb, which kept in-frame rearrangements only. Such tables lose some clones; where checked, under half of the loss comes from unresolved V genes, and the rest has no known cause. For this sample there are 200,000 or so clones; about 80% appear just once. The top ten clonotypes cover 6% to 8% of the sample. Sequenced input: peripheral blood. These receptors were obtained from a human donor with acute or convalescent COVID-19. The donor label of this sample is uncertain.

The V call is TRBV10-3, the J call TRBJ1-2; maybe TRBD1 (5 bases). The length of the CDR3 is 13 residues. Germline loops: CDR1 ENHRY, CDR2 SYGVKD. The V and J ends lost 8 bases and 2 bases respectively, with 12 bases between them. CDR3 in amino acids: CAIFREENYGYTF. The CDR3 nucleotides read TGTGCCATCTTCAGGGAGGAGAACTATGGCTACACCTTC.

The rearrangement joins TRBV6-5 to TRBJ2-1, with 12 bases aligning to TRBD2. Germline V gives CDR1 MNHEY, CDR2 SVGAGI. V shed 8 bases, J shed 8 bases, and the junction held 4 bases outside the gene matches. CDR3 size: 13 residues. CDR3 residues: CASRLAGVYEQFF. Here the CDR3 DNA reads TGTGCCAGCCGACTAGCGGGAGTGTATGAGCAGTTCTTC.

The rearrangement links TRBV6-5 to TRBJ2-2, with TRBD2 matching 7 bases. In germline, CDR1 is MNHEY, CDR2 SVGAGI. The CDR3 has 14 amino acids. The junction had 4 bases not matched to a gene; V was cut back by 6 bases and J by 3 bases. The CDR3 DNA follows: TGTGCCAGCAGGTTTGCGGGAGACACCGGGGAGCTGTTTTTT. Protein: CASRFAGDTGELFF.

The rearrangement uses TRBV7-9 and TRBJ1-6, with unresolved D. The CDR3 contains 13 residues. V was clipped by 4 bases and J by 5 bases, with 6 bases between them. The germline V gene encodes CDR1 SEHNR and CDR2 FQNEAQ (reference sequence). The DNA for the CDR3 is TGTGCCAGCAGCTCAAGCGATAATTCACCCCTCCACTTT. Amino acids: CASSSSDNSPLHF.

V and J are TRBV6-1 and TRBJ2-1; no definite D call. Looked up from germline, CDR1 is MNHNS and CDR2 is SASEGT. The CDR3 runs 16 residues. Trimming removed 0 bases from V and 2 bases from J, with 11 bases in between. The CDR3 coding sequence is TGTGCCAGCAGTGAAGCGGTTAGTTTAGCCTACAATGAGCAGTTCTTC. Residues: CASSEAVSLAYNEQFF.

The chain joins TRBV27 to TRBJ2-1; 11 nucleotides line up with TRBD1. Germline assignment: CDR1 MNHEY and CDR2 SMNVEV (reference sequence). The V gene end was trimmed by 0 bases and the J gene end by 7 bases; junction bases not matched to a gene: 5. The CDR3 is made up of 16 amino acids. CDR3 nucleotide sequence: TGTGCCAGCAGTTTATCCCGGGGACAGGGGGGTAATGAGCAGTTCTTC. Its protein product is CASSLSRGQGGNEQFF.

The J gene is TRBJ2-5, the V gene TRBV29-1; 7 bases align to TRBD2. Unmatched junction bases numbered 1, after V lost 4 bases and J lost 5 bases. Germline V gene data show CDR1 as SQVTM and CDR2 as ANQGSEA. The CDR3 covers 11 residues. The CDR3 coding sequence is TGCAGCGTTGCTAGCGGTGAGACCCAGTACTTC. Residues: CSVASGETQYF.

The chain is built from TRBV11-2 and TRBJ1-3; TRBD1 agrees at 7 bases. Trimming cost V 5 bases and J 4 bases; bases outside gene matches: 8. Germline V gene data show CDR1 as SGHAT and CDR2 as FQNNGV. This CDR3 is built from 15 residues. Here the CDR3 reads CASSREGAEGNTIYF. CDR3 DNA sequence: TGTGCCAGCAGCCGGGAGGGGGCCGAGGGAAACACCATATATTTT.

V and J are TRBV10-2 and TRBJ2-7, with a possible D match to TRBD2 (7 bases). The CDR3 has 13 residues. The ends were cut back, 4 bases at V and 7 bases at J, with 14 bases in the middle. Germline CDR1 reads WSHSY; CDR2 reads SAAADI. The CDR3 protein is CASSGVRGGEQYF. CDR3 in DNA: TGCGCCAGCAGTGGAGTAAGGGGGGGAGAGCAGTACTTC.

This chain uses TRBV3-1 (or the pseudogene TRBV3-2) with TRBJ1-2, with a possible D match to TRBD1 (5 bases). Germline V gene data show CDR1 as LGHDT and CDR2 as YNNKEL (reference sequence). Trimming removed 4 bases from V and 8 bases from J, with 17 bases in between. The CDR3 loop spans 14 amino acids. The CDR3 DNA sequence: TGTGCCAGCAGCCCCAGGGCCCAGGGAAGAGGCTACACCTTC. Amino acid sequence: CASSPRAQGRGYTF.

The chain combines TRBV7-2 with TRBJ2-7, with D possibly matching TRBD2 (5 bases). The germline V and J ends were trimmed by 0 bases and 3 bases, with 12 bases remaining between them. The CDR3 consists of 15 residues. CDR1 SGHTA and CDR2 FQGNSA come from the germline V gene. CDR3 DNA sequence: TGTGCCAGCAGCTTAGCGCTTCCTAGCAACTACGAGCAGTACTTC. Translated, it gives CASSLALPSNYEQYF.

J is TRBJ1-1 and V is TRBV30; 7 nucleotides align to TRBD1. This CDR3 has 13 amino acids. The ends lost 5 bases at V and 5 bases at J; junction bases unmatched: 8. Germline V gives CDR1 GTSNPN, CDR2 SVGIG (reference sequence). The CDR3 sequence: CAWSTGRGTEAFF. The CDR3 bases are TGTGCCTGGTCGACAGGGAGAGGGACTGAAGCTTTCTTT.

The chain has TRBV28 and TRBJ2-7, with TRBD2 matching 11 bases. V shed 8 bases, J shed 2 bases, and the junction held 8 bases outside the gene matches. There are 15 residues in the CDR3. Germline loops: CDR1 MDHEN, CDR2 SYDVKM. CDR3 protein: CASSPGTSGAYEQYF. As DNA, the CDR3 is TGTGCCAGCTCTCCGGGGACTAGCGGTGCCTACGAGCAGTACTTC.

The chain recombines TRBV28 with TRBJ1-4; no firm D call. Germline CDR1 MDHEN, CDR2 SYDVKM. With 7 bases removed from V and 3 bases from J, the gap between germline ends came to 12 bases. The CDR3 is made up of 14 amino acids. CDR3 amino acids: CASKPRVANEKLFF. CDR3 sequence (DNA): TGTGCCAGCAAACCGCGGGTGGCTAATGAAAAACTGTTTTTT. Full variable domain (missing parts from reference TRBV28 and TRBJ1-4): DVKVTQSSRYLVKRTGEKVFLECVQDMDHENMFWYRQDPGLGLRLIYFSYDVKMKEKGDIPEGYSVSREKKERFSLILESASTNQTSMYLCASKPRVANEKLFFGSGTQLSVL.

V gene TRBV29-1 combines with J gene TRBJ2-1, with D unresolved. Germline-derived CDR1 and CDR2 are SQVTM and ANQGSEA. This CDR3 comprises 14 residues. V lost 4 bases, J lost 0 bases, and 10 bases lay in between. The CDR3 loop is CSVVAVSSYNEQFF. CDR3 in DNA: TGCAGCGTTGTGGCGGTGAGCTCCTACAATGAGCAGTTCTTC.

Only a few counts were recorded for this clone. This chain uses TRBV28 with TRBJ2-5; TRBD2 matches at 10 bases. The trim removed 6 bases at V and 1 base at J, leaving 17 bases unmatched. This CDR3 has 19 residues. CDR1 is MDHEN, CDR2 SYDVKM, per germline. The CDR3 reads CASSRLAAGLAYLQETQYF. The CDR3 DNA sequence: TGTGCCAGCAGCCGTTTGGCCGCGGGACTAGCGTACCTCCAAGAGACCCAGTACTTC.

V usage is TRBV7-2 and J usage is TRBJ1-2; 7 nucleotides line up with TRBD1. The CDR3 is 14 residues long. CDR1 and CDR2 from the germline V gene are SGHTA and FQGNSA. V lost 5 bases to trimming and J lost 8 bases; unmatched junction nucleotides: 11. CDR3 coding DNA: TGTGCCAGCAGCGAAAGGACAGGATCTTTGGGCTACACCTTC. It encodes CASSERTGSLGYTF.

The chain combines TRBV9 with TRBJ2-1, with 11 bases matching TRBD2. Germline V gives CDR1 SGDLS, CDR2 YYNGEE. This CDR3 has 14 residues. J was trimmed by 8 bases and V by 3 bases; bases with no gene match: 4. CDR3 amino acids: CASSARLAGYEQFF. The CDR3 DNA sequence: TGTGCCAGCAGCGCACGACTAGCGGGATATGAGCAGTTCTTC. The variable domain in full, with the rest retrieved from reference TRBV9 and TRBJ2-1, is DSGVTQTPKHLITATGQRVTLRCSPRSGDLSVYWYQQSLDQGLQFLIQYYNGEERAKGNILERFSAQQFPDLHSELNLSSLELGDSALYFCASSARLAGYEQFFGPGTRLTVL.

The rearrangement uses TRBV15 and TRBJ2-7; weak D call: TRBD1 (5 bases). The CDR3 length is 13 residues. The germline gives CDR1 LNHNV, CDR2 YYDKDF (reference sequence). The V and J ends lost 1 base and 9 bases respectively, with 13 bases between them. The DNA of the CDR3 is TGTGCCACCAGCAGAGGGGGCGCTTTTGTGCAGTACTTC. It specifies CATSRGGAFVQYF. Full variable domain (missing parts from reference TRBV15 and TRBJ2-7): DAMVIQNPRYQVTQFGKPVTLSCSQTLNHNVMYWYQQKSSQAPKLLFHYYDKDFNNEADTPDNFQSRRPNTSFCFLDIRSPGLGDTAMYLCATSRGGAFVQYFGPGTRLTVT.

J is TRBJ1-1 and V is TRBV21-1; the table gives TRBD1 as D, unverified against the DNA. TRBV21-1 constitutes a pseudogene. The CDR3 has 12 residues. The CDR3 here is CASTKRGTEAFF. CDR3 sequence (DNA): TGTGCCAGCACCAAGAGGGGGACTGAAGCTTTCTTT.

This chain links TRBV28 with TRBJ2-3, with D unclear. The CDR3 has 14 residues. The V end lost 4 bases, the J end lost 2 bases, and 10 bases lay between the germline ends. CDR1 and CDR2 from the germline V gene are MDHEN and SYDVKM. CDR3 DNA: TGTGCCAGCAGTTCGTCCGCGGTCACAGATACGCAGTATTTT. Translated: CASSSSAVTDTQYF. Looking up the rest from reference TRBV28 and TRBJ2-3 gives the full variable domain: DVKVTQSSRYLVKRTGEKVFLECVQDMDHENMFWYRQDPGLGLRLIYFSYDVKMKEKGDIPEGYSVSREKKERFSLILESASTNQTSMYLCASSSSAVTDTQYFGPGTRLTVL.